Following are 23 T cell receptor beta chains from one sample sequenced in a study of T cell responses to AZD1222 COVID-19 vaccine. Generated by immunoSEQ multiplex PCR, the TCRdb table keeps only in-frame clones and is missing some. The table has over 70,000 clones, about 91% seen once; the top ten hold about 9.3%. The source material was peripheral blood, sampled 28 days after the second AZD1222 dose. These receptors originate from an adult who received the AZD1222 COVID-19 vaccine.

This chain uses TRBV5-1 with TRBJ2-2; 8 nucleotides align to TRBD1. CDR1 is SGHRS, CDR2 YFSETQ, per germline. V dropped 4 bases and J dropped 4; count of bases not matched to a gene: 3. The CDR3 totals 14 residues. The CDR3: CASSVDRATGELFF. Here the CDR3 DNA reads TGCGCCAGCAGCGTGGACAGGGCCACCGGGGAGCTGTTTTTT.

The rearrangement uses TRBV9 and TRBJ2-3, with D hard to call. Germline V gives CDR1 SGDLS, CDR2 YYNGEE. The V end was cut by 0 bases, the J end by 3 bases, with 11 bases between. The length of the CDR3 is 15 residues. CDR3 in DNA: TGTGCCAGCAGCGTAGTATCTGCAGAGACAGATACGCAGTATTTT. Translation gives CASSVVSAETDTQYF.

The chain has TRBV11-2 and TRBJ1-4; 7 positions agree with TRBD1. V dropped 3 bases and J dropped 2; count of bases not matched to a gene: 6. CDR1 and CDR2 from the germline V gene are SGHAT and FQNNGV. The CDR3 covers 16 residues. The CDR3 nucleotides are TGTGCCAGCAGCTTGGAACAGGGGCTCACTAATGAAAAACTGTTTTTT. Protein: CASSLEQGLTNEKLFF.

The chain recombines TRBV4-3 with TRBJ2-7; D possibly corresponds to TRBD1 (5 bases). Trimming stripped 1 base from V and 3 bases from J, with 16 bases between. The CDR3 runs to 16 residues. Germline assignment: CDR1 LGHNA and CDR2 YSLEER. The CDR3 DNA is TGCGCCAGCAGCCAAGGTACTTGGGGCAGTGACTACGAGCAGTACTTC. Its protein product is CASSQGTWGSDYEQYF.

CDR3 sequence reads: CATSDGQSFNQPQHF. CDR3 nucleotides: TGTGCCACCAGTGACGGACAGTCTTTCAATCAGCCCCAGCATTTT. This chain connects TRBV24-1 to TRBJ1-5; D possibly corresponds to TRBD1 (6 bases). The V and J ends lost 4 bases and 3 bases respectively, with 12 bases between them. The CDR3 spans 15 residues. CDR1 and CDR2 (germline): KGHDR, SFDVKD.

The chain employs TRBV6-5 and TRBJ1-1; D might be TRBD1 (5 bases). This CDR3 comprises 12 residues. Germline assignment: CDR1 MNHEY and CDR2 SVGAGI. V was pared by 4 bases and J by 4 bases, with 7 bases between. CDR3 loop: CASSSGGTEAFF. The CDR3 DNA is TGTGCCAGCAGTTCCGGGGGCACTGAAGCTTTCTTT.

The chain is built from TRBV12-3 or TRBV12-4 and TRBJ1-2; the D is unclear. Deletions cut 2 bases from V and 5 bases from J, with 9 bases between. This CDR3 is built from 13 residues. CDR3 amino acids: CASSLSIAYGYTF. The CDR3 DNA reads TGTGCCAGCAGTTTATCTATAGCTTATGGCTACACCTTC.

The chain couples TRBV7-3 to TRBJ2-1; D unresolved. The V gene's germline CDR1 is SGHTA and CDR2 FQGTGA. The CDR3 totals 15 residues. V lost 0 bases, J lost 4 bases, and 10 bases lay in between. The CDR3 region is CASSLTSASYNEQFF. The CDR3 nucleotides read TGTGCCAGCAGCTTAACTTCGGCTTCTTACAATGAGCAGTTCTTC.

This CDR3 reads CASSESGKDTIYF. Written as DNA, the CDR3 is TGTGCCAGCAGTGAATCAGGGAAGGACACCATATATTTT. The rearrangement joins TRBV2 to TRBJ1-3; a weak D match, TRBD1 (5 bases). V was pared by 2 bases and J by 8 bases, with 10 bases between. CDR1 and CDR2 from the germline V gene are SNHLY and FYNNEI. The length of the CDR3 is 13 residues.

This clone was seen more than once but under ten times. The genes are TRBV9 and TRBJ2-1; possibly TRBD1 for D (6 bases). V gave up 2 bases and J gave up 5 bases, with 17 bases separating them. Per germline, CDR1 SGDLS and CDR2 YYNGEE. This CDR3 spans 16 amino acids. The CDR3 DNA is TGTGCCAGCAGCGTCTCATCAGGGGTATCGCACAATGAGCAGTTCTTC. Protein product: CASSVSSGVSHNEQFF.

The rearrangement joins TRBV5-6 to TRBJ2-2; 8 positions match TRBD2. This CDR3 contains 16 residues. Germline loops: CDR1 SGHDT, CDR2 YYEEEE. V shed 4 bases and J 5 bases; nucleotides not matched to a gene: 10. The CDR3 DNA sequence: TGTGCCAGCAGCCCGCGGGCCAGCGGGGGTACCGGGGAGCTGTTTTTT. Amino acids: CASSPRASGGTGELFF.

The rearrangement uses TRBV12-3 or TRBV12-4 and TRBJ1-5; D unclear. This CDR3 is built from 13 residues. V was shortened by 4 bases and J by 0 bases, with 4 bases between the two germline ends. The CDR3 spells CASSSHSNQPQHF. The CDR3 nucleotides are TGTGCCAGCAGTTCGCATAGCAATCAGCCCCAGCATTTT.

The J gene is TRBJ2-3, the V gene TRBV5-8; D perhaps matches TRBD2 (5 bases). This CDR3 contains 15 residues. CDR1 and CDR2 from the germline V gene are SGHTS and YDEGEE. With 3 bases removed from V and 4 bases from J, the gap between germline ends came to 15 bases. CDR3 region: CASSSVLARPDTQYF. DNA for the CDR3: TGTGCCAGCAGCTCCGTTTTAGCGCGCCCAGATACGCAGTATTTT.

The chain couples TRBV3-1 (or the pseudogene TRBV3-2) to TRBJ2-3; 8 bases line up with TRBD2. In germline, CDR1 is LGHDT, CDR2 YNNKEL (reference sequence). The CDR3 has 17 amino acids. V shed 3 bases, J shed 3 bases, and the junction held 11 bases outside the gene matches. The CDR3 spells CASSQSSSGGGTDTQYF. The CDR3 DNA follows: TGTGCCAGCAGCCAGTCATCCTCCGGCGGGGGGACAGATACGCAGTATTTT.

The chain recombines TRBV7-9 with TRBJ1-1; D is possibly TRBD1 (5 bases). This CDR3 is built from 12 residues. CDR1 is SEHNR and CDR2 is FQNEAQ in the germline V gene (reference sequence). Trimming pared 1 base from V and 11 bases from J, leaving 11 bases between. Here the CDR3 reads CASSLVEGTAFF. CDR3 nucleotides: TGTGCCAGCAGCTTAGTGGAAGGGACGGCTTTCTTT. The entire variable domain, with the rest obtained from reference TRBV7-9 and TRBJ1-1, is as follows: DTGVSQNPRHKITKRGQNVTFRCDPISEHNRLYWYRQTLGQGPEFLTYFQNEAQLEKSRLLSDRFSAERPKGSFSTLEIQRTEQGDSAMYLCASSLVEGTAFFGQGTRLTVV.

The chain has TRBV3-1 (or the pseudogene TRBV3-2) and TRBJ1-3, with D perhaps TRBD1 (6 bases). V lost 3 bases, J lost 4 bases, and 10 bases lay in between. The CDR3 consists of 14 residues. The germline V gene has CDR1 LGHDT and CDR2 YNNKEL (reference sequence). In nucleotides, the CDR3 is TGTGCCAGCAGCCAGGGGGCGCAGGGAAACACCATATATTTT. Residues: CASSQGAQGNTIYF.

The chain recombines TRBV29-1 with TRBJ2-1; TRBD1 matches at 7 bases. Germline V gene data show CDR1 as SQVTM and CDR2 as ANQGSEA. The J segment lost 9 bases and the V segment lost 6 bases, leaving 8 bases of the junction unmatched. This CDR3 spans 12 amino acids. The CDR3 region has the DNA TGCAGCGTAAGACAGGGTAAGGGTGAGCAGTTCTTC. Amino acid sequence: CSVRQGKGEQFF.

The chain recombines TRBV23-1 with TRBJ2-3; TRBD1 or TRBD2 may be the D gene (5 bases each). TRBV23-1 counts as an open reading frame of uncertain function. The ends were cut back, 4 bases at V and 14 bases at J, with 16 bases in the middle. This CDR3 has 12 residues. For the CDR3, the DNA is TGCGCCAGCAGTCCTCGGGACCCTCGAGGGTATTTT. Amino acids: CASSPRDPRGYF.

The chain joins TRBV9 to TRBJ2-4; unclear D gene. V was trimmed by 3 bases and J by 1 base, leaving 8 bases between them. The germline V gene encodes CDR1 SGDLS and CDR2 YYNGEE. CDR3 size: 14 residues. The CDR3 DNA is TGTGCCAGCAGCGCTTCTTGGGCCAAAAACATTCAGTACTTC. The encoded protein is CASSASWAKNIQYF.

The gene calls are TRBV27 and TRBJ1-2, with 10 bases matching TRBD1. The V gene's germline CDR1 is MNHEY and CDR2 SMNVEV (reference sequence). The CDR3 is 13 amino acids. V was clipped by 7 bases and J by 2 bases; unmatched bases: 1. DNA for the CDR3: TGTGCCAGCAAGGGACAGGGGAACTATGGCTACACCTTC. Protein: CASKGQGNYGYTF.

The chain recombines TRBV28 with TRBJ1-1; a possible D gene is TRBD1 (6 bases). This CDR3 has 16 residues. The V gene lost 3 bases and the J gene lost 1 base, with 15 bases spanning the gap. Germline-derived CDR1 and CDR2 are MDHEN and SYDVKM. Here the CDR3 DNA reads TGTGCCAGCAGTTTCGACACGGGACAAGGGAACACTGAAGCTTTCTTT. Its protein product is CASSFDTGQGNTEAFF.

The chain has TRBV2 and TRBJ2-2, with 10 bases fitting TRBD2. The V and J ends lost 6 bases and 3 bases, in that order; junction bases with no gene match: 7. CDR3 size: 16 residues. CDR1 and CDR2 (germline): SNHLY, FYNNEI. This CDR3 reads CASSRSGLAHTGELFF. DNA of the CDR3: TGTGCCAGCAGCCGGTCGGGACTAGCGCACACCGGGGAGCTGTTTTTT.

The chain carries TRBV7-3 and TRBJ1-5, with D unresolved. Germline V gene sequence: CDR1 SGHTA, CDR2 FQGTGA. The CDR3 is made up of 11 amino acids. The V gene lost 4 bases and the J gene lost 6 bases, with 4 bases spanning the gap. DNA for the CDR3: TGTGCCAGCAGCTACGGTCAGCCCCAGCATTTT. Its translation is CASSYGQPQHF.